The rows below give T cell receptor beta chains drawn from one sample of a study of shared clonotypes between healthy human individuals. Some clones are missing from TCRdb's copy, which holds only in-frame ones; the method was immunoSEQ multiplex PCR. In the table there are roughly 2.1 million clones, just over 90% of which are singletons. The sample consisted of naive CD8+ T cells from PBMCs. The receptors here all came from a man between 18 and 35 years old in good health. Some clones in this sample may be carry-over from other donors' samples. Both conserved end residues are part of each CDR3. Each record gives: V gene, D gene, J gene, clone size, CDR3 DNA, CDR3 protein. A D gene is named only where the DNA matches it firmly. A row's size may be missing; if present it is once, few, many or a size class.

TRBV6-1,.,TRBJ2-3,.,TGTGCCAGCAGGGTCCCGGATGTCGATACGCAGTATTTT,CASRVPDVDTQYF
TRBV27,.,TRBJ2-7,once,TGTGCCAGCAGTCTCTACCCGGACTCCTACGAGCAGTACTTC,CASSLYPDSYEQYF
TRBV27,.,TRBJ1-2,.,TGTGCCAGCAGCGTCAGGGCGGGCGAGAGGAACTATGGCTACACCTTC,CASSVRAGERNYGYTF
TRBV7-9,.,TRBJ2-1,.,TGTGCCAGCAGCCCCTCCTTTCCTCCGGATGAGCAGTTCTTC,CASSPSFPPDEQFF
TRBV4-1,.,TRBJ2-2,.,TGCGCCAGCACCGGGGATCTGGGCGGGGAGCTGTTTTTT,CASTGDLGGELFF
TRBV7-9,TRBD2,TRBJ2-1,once,TGTGCCAGCAGCGCGCTAGCGGGCCCCTCCTACAATGAGCAGTTCTTC,CASSALAGPSYNEQFF
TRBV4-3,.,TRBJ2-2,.,TGCGCCAGCAGCCAAGGCATAGCGGACGGGGAGCTGTTTTTT,CASSQGIADGELFF
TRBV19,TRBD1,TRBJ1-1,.,TGTGCCAGCAAAGCAGGGGGCCAGAACACTGAAGCTTTCTTT,CASKAGGQNTEAFF
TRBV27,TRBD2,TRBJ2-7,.,TGTGCCAGCAGCGCCGGACTAGTTAACTACGAGCAGTACTTC,CASSAGLVNYEQYF
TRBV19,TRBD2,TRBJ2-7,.,TGTGCCAGTAGTGGCCGGGACTATCCCTACGAGCAGTACTTC,CASSGRDYPYEQYF
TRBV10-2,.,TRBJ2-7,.,TGCGCCAGCAGTGACCCGGGTAGCGTGCGCTCCTACGAGCAGTACTTC,CASSDPGSVRSYEQYF
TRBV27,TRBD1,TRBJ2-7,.,TGTGCCAGCAGTTCGCCCCGGGACAGGGTCTACGAGCAGTACTTC,CASSSPRDRVYEQYF
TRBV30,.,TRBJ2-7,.,TGTGCCTGGAGATGGCGGGGTAATTCCTACGAGCAGTACTTC,CAWRWRGNSYEQYF
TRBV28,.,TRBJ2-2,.,TGTGCCAGCAGTTTATGGCCCGGGGGTCAGAACACCGGGGAGCTGTTTTTT,CASSLWPGGQNTGELFF
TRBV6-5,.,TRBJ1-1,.,TGTGCCAGCAGTTACGGCGGGGGTGAAGCTTTCTTT,CASSYGGGEAFF
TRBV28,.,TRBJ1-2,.,TGTGCCAGCTTTTTTATTTGTGGCTACACCTTC,CASFFICGYTF
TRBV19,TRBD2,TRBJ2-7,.,TGTGCCAGTAGTATACGCCCCAGCGGGAGATACGAGCAGTACTTC,CASSIRPSGRYEQYF
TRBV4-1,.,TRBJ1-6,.,TGCGCCAGCAGCCAAAGGGGCCTCCCAGGATCACCCCTCCACTTT,CASSQRGLPGSPLHF
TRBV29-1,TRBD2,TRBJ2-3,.,TGCAGCGTTGAAGTCCGGGTAGCGGGCCCGGCAGATACGCAGTATTTT,CSVEVRVAGPADTQYF
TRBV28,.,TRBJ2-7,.,TGTGCCAGCAGTTCCCGGACGGACACCTACGAGCAGTACTTC,CASSSRTDTYEQYF
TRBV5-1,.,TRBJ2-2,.,TGCGCCAGCAGCTTTTACTGGGATCCAAACACCGGGGAGCTGTTTTTT,CASSFYWDPNTGELFF
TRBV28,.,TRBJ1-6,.,TGTGCCAGCAATACGGGGTTCAATTCACCCCTCCACTTT,CASNTGFNSPLHF
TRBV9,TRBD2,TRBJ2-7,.,TGTGCCAGCAGCGAGGGACTAGCGGTTACGGGGGAGCAGTACTTC,CASSEGLAVTGEQYF
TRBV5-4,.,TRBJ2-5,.,TGTGCCAGCAGCCCCGTTTCAGAGCAAGAGACCCAGTACTTC,CASSPVSEQETQYF
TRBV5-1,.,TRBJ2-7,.,TGCGCCAGCAGCGCCGGGACCAATACTATCGAGCAGTACTTC,CASSAGTNTIEQYF
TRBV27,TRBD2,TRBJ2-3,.,TGTGCCAGCAGTTTAGTGCGGGAGGTTACGCAGTATTTT,CASSLVREVTQYF
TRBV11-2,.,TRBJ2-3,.,TGTGCCAGCAGCTTCGGGAATAGAATTGCAGATACGCAGTATTTT,CASSFGNRIADTQYF
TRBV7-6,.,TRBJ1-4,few,TGTGCCAGCAGCTTATCGAGGGTCACTCCTAATGAAAAACTGTTTTTT,CASSLSRVTPNEKLFF
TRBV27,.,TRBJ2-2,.,TGTGCCAGCAGTTACTCCCTAGGAGAGACCACCGGGGAGCTGTTTTTT,CASSYSLGETTGELFF
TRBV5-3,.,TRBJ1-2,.,TGTGCCAGAAGCTTGACACTTTTATACTATGGCTACACCTTC,CARSLTLLYYGYTF
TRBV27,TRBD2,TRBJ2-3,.,TGTGCCAGCAGTTCCGGGGGACTAGCGGGGAGCCACACAGATACGCAGTATTTT,CASSSGGLAGSHTDTQYF
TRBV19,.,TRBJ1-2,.,TGTGCCAGTAGAGCCACCTATGGCTACACCTTC,CASRATYGYTF
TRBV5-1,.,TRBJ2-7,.,TGCGCCAGCAGCTTGGGCGCCTACTACGAGCAGTACTTC,CASSLGAYYEQYF
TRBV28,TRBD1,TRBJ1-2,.,TGTGCCAGCAGTTCCAGGGGGCGGCAGGGTGGCTACACCTTC,CASSSRGRQGGYTF
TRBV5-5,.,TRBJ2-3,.,TGTGCCAGCACCATCGGCCGGGACCAACGAGTCACAGATACGCAGTATTTT,CASTIGRDQRVTDTQYF
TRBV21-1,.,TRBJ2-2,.,TGTGCCAGCAGCAAAGAGGAGTTTGTGGAAACGAACACCGGGGAGCTGTTTTTT,CASSKEEFVETNTGELFF
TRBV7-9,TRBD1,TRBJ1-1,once,TGTGCCAGCAGCCCACGACAGGGGACGGGACTAACTGAAGCTTTCTTT,CASSPRQGTGLTEAFF
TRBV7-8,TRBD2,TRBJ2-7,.,TGTGCCAGCAGCTGGATGTCCTCGGGGGGGCTCGAGCAGTACTTC,CASSWMSSGGLEQYF
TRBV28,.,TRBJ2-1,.,TGTGCCAGCAGTTTAGCGAGAAGCTACAATGAGCAGTTCTTC,CASSLARSYNEQFF
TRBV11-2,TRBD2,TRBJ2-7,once,TGTGCCAGCAGCCCCCCCTGGACTAGCGGGAGTTCCTACGAGCAGTACTTC,CASSPPWTSGSSYEQYF
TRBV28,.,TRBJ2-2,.,TGTGCGTCGGGGTATGAGGGGGAGCTGTTTTTT,CASGYEGELFF
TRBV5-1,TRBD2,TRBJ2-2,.,TGCGCCAGCAGCTTAATGCGGGAGGCAATCGGGGAGCTGTTTTTT,CASSLMREAIGELFF
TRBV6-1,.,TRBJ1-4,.,TGTGCCAGCAGTGAGGATAGGGAGGGAAGAAAACTGTTTTTT,CASSEDREGRKLFF
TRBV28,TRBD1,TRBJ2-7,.,TGTGCCAGCAGTTGGGACAGGGACTTCTACGAGCAGTACTTC,CASSWDRDFYEQYF
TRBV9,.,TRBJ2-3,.,TGTGCCAGCACTGTCGGCGGGAGCACAGATACGCAGTATTTT,CASTVGGSTDTQYF
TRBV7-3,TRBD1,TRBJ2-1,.,TGTGCCAGCAGCGTGGACAGGGGGCCCGGCAATGAGCAGTTCTTC,CASSVDRGPGNEQFF
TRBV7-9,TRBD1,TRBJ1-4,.,TGTGCCAGCAGCTCCGGGACAGGACACGAAAAACTGTTTTTT,CASSSGTGHEKLFF
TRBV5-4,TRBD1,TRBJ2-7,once,TGTGCCAGCAGCGGAAAGACAGGGTATAGGGACGACTCCTACGAGCAGTACTTC,CASSGKTGYRDDSYEQYF
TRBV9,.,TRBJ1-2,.,TGTGCCAGCAGCGTAGCGACGGGACCTAACTATGGCTACACCTTC,CASSVATGPNYGYTF
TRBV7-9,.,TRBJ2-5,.,TGTGCGGGGCGTAGCGGCCCCCAAGAGACCCAGTACTTC,CAGRSGPQETQYF
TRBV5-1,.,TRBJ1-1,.,TGCGCCAGCAGCTTGGAGGGGATGAACACTGAAGCTTTCTTT,CASSLEGMNTEAFF
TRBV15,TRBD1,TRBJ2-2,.,TGTGCCACCAGCAGGGAAATTTCGGACAGGGGGAACACCGGGGAGCTGTTTTTT,CATSREISDRGNTGELFF